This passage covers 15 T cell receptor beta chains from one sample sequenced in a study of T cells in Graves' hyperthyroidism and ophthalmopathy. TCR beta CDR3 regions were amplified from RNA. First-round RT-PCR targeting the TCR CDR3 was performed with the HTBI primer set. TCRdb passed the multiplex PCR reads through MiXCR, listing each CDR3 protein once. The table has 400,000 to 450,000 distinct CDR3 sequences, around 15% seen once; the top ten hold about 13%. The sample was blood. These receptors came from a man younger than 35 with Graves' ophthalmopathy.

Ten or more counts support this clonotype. CDR3 region: CASRLAGEGDTQYF. Written as DNA, the CDR3 is TGTGCCAGCAGGTTAGCGGGAGAGGGGGATACGCAGTATTTT. This rearrangement joins TRBV27 to TRBJ2-3; 9 nucleotides agree with TRBD2. Germline CDR1 MNHEY, CDR2 SMNVEV (reference sequence). The V segment lost 6 bases and the J segment 6 bases; nucleotides outside the gene matches: 7. This CDR3 contains 14 residues.

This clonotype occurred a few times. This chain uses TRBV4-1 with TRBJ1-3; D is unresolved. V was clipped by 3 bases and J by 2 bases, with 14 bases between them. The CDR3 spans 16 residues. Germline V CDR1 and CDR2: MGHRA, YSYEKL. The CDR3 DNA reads TGCGCCAGCAGCCAGAGAGTAGATACGCCTGGAAACACCATATATTTT. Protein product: CASSQRVDTPGNTIYF.

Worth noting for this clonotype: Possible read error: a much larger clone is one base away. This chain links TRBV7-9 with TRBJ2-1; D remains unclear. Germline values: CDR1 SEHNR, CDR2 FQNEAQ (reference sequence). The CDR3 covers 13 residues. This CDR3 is CASSFGSYSEQFF. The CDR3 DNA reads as TGTGCCAGCAGCTTTGGGTCCTACAGTGAGCAGTTCTTC.

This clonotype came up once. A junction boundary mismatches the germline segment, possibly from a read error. This CDR3 reads CASSEALTSPYNEQSF. The CDR3 bases are TGCGCCAGCAGTGAAGCCCTGACTAGCCCTTACAATGAGCAGTCCTTC. The rearrangement uses TRBV10-1 and TRBJ2-1, with 7 nucleotides matching TRBD2. This CDR3 is 16 amino acids long. Germline V gene lookup returns CDR1 WNHNN and CDR2 SYGVQD (reference sequence).

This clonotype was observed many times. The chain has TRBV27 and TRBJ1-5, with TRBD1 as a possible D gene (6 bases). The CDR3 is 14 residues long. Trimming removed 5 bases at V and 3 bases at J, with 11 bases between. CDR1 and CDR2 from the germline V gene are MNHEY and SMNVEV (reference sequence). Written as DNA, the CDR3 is TGTGCCAGCAGTGAGGACAGCGCCAATCAGCCCCAGCATTTT. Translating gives CASSEDSANQPQHF.

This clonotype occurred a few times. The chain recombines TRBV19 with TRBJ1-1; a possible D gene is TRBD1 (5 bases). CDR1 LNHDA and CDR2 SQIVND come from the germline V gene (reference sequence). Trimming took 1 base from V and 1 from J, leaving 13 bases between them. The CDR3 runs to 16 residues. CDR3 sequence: CASSIGQGTWNTEAFF. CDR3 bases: TGTGCCAGTAGTATAGGGCAGGGAACGTGGAACACTGAAGCTTTCTTT.

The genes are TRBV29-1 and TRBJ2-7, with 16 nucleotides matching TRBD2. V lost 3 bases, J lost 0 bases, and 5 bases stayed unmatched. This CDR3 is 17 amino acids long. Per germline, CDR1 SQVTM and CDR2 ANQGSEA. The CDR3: CSVEGLAGGPPSYEQYF. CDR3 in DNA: TGCAGCGTTGAGGGACTAGCGGGAGGGCCTCCCTCCTACGAGCAGTACTTC.

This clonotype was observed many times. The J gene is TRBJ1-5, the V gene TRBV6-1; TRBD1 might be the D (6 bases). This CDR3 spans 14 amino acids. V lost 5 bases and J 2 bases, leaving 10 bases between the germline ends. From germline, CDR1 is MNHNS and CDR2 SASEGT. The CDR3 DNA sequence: TGTGCCAGCAGTTGGACAGTTGGCAATCAGCCCCAGCATTTT. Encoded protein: CASSWTVGNQPQHF.

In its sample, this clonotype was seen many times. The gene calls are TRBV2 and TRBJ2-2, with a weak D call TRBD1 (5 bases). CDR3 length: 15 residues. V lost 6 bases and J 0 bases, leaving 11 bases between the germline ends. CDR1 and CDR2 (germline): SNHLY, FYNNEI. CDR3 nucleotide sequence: TGTGCCAGCAGCTCCCAGGGTGCGAACACCGGGGAGCTGTTTTTT. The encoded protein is CASSSQGANTGELFF.

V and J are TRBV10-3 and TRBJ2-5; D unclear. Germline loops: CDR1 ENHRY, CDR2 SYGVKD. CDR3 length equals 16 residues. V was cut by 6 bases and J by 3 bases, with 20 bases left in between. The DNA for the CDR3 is TGTGCCATCAGAAAGACGGATTCATCCGGAGAAGAGACCCAGTACTTC. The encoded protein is CAIRKTDSSGEETQYF.

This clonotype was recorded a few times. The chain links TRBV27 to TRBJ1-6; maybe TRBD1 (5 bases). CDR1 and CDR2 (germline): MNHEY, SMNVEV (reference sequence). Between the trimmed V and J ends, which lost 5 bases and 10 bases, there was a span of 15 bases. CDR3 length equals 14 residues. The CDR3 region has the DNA TGTGCCAGCAGTCCCCTCGGGGCGAGGTCACCCCTCCACTTT. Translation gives CASSPLGARSPLHF.

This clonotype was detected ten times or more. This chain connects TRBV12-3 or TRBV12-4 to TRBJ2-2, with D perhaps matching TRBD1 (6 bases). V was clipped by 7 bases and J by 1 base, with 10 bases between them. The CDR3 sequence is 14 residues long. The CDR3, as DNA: TGTGCCAGCACCCCGGGACAGAACACCGGGGAGCTGTTTTTT. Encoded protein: CASTPGQNTGELFF.

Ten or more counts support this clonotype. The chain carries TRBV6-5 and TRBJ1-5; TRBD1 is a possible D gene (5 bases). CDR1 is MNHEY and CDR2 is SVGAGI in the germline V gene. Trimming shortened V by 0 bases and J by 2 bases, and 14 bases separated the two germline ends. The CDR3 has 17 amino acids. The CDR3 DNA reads TGTGCCAGCAGTTACTCGATTCGAGGGACGCGCAATCAGCCCCAGCATTTT. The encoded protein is CASSYSIRGTRNQPQHF.

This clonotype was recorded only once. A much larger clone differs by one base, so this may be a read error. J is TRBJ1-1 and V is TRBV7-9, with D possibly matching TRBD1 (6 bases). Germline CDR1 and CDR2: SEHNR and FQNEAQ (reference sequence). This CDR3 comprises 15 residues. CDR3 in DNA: TGTGCCCGCAGCTTAAGGGGGGACACGGCCACTGAAGCTTTCTTT. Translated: CARSLRGDTATEAFF.

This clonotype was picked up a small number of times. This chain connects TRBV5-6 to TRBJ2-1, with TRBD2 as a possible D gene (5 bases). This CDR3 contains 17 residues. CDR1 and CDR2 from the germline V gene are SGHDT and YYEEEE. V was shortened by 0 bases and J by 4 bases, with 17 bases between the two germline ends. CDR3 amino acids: CASSLDVLAGLYNEQFF. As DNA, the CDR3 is TGTGCCAGCAGCTTGGACGTTTTGGCGGGCTTATACAATGAGCAGTTCTTC.